This T cell receptor (beta chain) was sequenced during a study of T cells in localized non-small cell lung cancer. This CDR3 is 14 amino acids long. The V end was cut by 3 bases, the J end by 2 bases, with 11 bases between. CDR1 GTSNPN and CDR2 SVGIG come from the germline V gene (reference sequence). TCRdb's table, derived via immunoSEQ multiplex PCR, lists solely in-frame clones and lacks some. The sample holds around 64,000 clones; approximately 90% are singletons and the top ten take less than 25%. The V call is TRBV30, the J call TRBJ1-3, with D perhaps TRBD1 (6 bases). This specimen was peripheral blood, taken before any cancer treatment. This receptor was identified in a man aged 35-69 years with stage I squamous cell lung carcinoma. The CDR3 loop reads CAWRNRGTGNTIYF. Here the CDR3 DNA reads TGTGCCTGGAGGAATAGGGGGACTGGAAACACCATATATTTT.